This T cell receptor beta chain appears in the sequencing data of a study of blood T cell repertoires in COVID-19. Study background: From T cells, B-cell-depleted T cells, or PBMCs came the material, which was cDNA or gDNA.

TCRdb keeps only in-frame clones here, not all; method: immunoSEQ multiplex PCR. The profile shows fewer than 250,000 clones, less than 90% of them singletons. The CDR3 is 16 residues long. With 3 bases removed from V and 0 bases from J, the gap between germline ends came to 13 bases. Germline-derived CDR1 and CDR2 are SGDLS and YYNGEE. This chain joins TRBV9 and TRBJ1-3; no reliable D call. Sequenced: peripheral blood. The sequence derives from a man between 35 and 55 years old with acute or convalescent COVID-19. Here the CDR3 DNA reads TGTGCCAGCAGCGATGGGCACCTCAGCTCTGGAAACACCATATATTTT. This translates into CASSDGHLSSGNTIYF.